Here is one TCR beta chain with its context. These data originate in a study of blood T cell repertoires in COVID-19. Across the study: Both acute and convalescent COVID-19 samples were obtained from the United States, Italy and Spain. PBMCs, B-cell-depleted T cells, or T cells were the source of the cDNA or gDNA that made up the material.

In the authors' workflow: Quantification of nucleated cells was approximated via reference gene primer amplification. Method: immunoSEQ multiplex PCR; TCRdb's copy keeps in-frame clones and lacks some. V and J calls and clone size are copied from that table; D and trimming were computed from the DNA. The sample consists of 110,000 or so clones, 70% to 90% of them appearing once. Germline loops: CDR1 MNHEY, CDR2 SVGEGT. V gave up 3 bases and J gave up 0 bases, with 15 bases separating them. The CDR3 covers 18 residues. This clonotype originated in a woman aged 45-65 years with acute or convalescent COVID-19. The sequencing input was peripheral blood. This rearrangement joins TRBV6-2 or TRBV6-3 to TRBJ2-6; no definite D call. CDR3 coding DNA: TGTGCCAGCAGTTATTCGGCCGGAGAATACTCTGGGGCCAACGTCCTGACTTTC. It translates to CASSYSAGEYSGANVLTF.